The sample holds a few counts of the clone carrying this T cell receptor (beta chain). Its specificity is not known. The sample belongs to a study of metastatic and nonmetastatic thyroid tumors. Points from the study as a whole: Compared with benign nodules, malignant thyroid tumors were reported to have significantly higher TCR beta diversity in both blood and tumor.

TCRdb re-processed the PCR reads through MiXCR. The table shows about 27,000 clones, with roughly 25% occurring only once. Thyroid surgery took place with no prior treatment in any patient. The V gene end was trimmed by 3 bases and the J gene end by 6 bases; junction bases not matched to a gene: 8. Germline values: CDR1 MDHEN, CDR2 SYDVKM. This CDR3 region has 18 residues. The sample was blood. This receptor was taken from a female donor with papillary thyroid cancer or a benign thyroid nodule (not recorded which). Some clones in this sample may be carry-over from other donors' samples. This chain links TRBV28 with TRBJ2-2; 15 nucleotides agree with TRBD2. CDR3: CASSFWTSGRANPGELFF. The CDR3 region has the DNA TGTGCCAGCAGTTTTTGGACTAGCGGGAGGGCCAACCCCGGGGAGCTGTTTTTT.